Shown below are 21 T cell receptor beta chains from a single sample sequenced in a study of cytomegalovirus exposure and HLA in healthy donors. PCR amplification relied on 60 Vbeta primers (plus 13 Jbeta primers). This table comes from immunoSEQ multiplex PCR, and its TCRdb copy is limited to in-frame clones, with some not included. The sample lists over 85,000 clones; over 75% were seen once. The sample was PBMCs. Every receptor here comes from a man aged 40-50 years in good health and CMV-seropositive.

The chain couples TRBV2 to TRBJ1-1; TRBD1 is a possible D gene (5 bases). Trimming cost V 6 bases and J 0 bases, with 11 bases left between them. Germline V gene lookup returns CDR1 SNHLY and CDR2 FYNNEI. This CDR3 comprises 14 residues. The CDR3 is CASRVPGLNTEAFF. CDR3 coding DNA: TGTGCCAGCAGGGTCCCAGGGCTGAACACTGAAGCTTTCTTT.

V is TRBV6-1 and J is TRBJ1-2; 11 bases match TRBD1. V was clipped by 6 bases and J by 4 bases; unmatched bases: 4. This CDR3 spans 14 amino acids. From germline, CDR1 is MNHNS and CDR2 SASEGT. The CDR3 is CASRGTGGSYGYTF. The DNA of the CDR3 is TGTGCCAGCAGGGGGACAGGGGGAAGCTATGGCTACACCTTC.

The J gene is TRBJ2-1, the V gene TRBV28; 9 bases align to TRBD1. CDR1 and CDR2 (germline): MDHEN, SYDVKM. This CDR3 spans 14 amino acids. V gave up 6 bases and J gave up 5 bases; unmatched junction bases: 5. CDR3 region: CASRTGGADNEQFF. In nucleotides, the CDR3 is TGTGCCAGCAGAACAGGGGGCGCCGACAATGAGCAGTTCTTC.

The chain uses TRBV10-3 and TRBJ1-2; weak D call: TRBD1 (6 bases). This CDR3 is 15 amino acids long. Between the trimmed V and J ends, which lost 0 bases and 7 bases, there was a span of 15 bases. Per the germline V gene, CDR1 is ENHRY and CDR2 is SYGVKD. Written as DNA, the CDR3 is TGTGCCATCAGTGAGTCGAGCGGGGGCGAAGGTGGCTACACCTTC. Protein product: CAISESSGGEGGYTF.

The genes are TRBV5-1 and TRBJ1-2; 7 nucleotides agree with TRBD1. Germline-derived CDR1 and CDR2 are SGHRS and YFSETQ. V shed 1 base, J shed 2 bases, and the junction held 5 bases outside the gene matches. There are 15 residues in the CDR3. For the CDR3, the DNA is TGCGCCAGCAGCTTGCTCGACAGGGCAAACTATGGCTACACCTTC. This codes for CASSLLDRANYGYTF.

In its sample, this clone was seen a few times. Germline and junction disagree at one end, which may indicate a read error. This chain links TRBV7-7 with TRBJ1-4; possibly TRBD1 for D (5 bases). This CDR3 has 13 amino acids. Germline values: CDR1 SSHAT, CDR2 FNYEAQ (reference sequence). The CDR3: CASSLIGGGKLFF. CDR3 DNA sequence: TGTGCTAGCAGCTTAATCGGGGGAGGAAAACTGTTTTTT.

J is TRBJ2-7 and V is TRBV2; D perhaps matches TRBD2 (7 bases). CDR3 length: 13 residues. The V end was cut by 7 bases, the J end by 2 bases, with 12 bases between. The V gene's germline CDR1 is SNHLY and CDR2 FYNNEI. The CDR3: CASNGGATYEQYF. CDR3 bases: TGTGCCAGCAATGGGGGGGCTACCTACGAGCAGTACTTC.

This clone was recorded a few times. In DNA form, the CDR3 reads TGTGCCAGCAGCTTAGGGCAGACTTATGGCTACACCTTC. Translated, it gives CASSLGQTYGYTF. V is TRBV7-9 and J is TRBJ1-2; no definite D call. V was shortened by 1 base and J by 5 bases, with 8 bases between the two germline ends. CDR3 length: 13 amino acids. Looked up from germline, CDR1 is SEHNR and CDR2 is FQNEAQ (reference sequence).

This clone was picked up a small number of times. The CDR3 DNA reads as TGTGCCAGCAGCCCCCAGGTAGGGGGAGTTTTCTACGGCTACACCTTC. Translated: CASSPQVGGVFYGYTF. The V gene is TRBV5-5, the J gene TRBJ1-2; possible D gene TRBD1, 6 bases. The germline gives CDR1 SGHKS, CDR2 YYEKEE (reference sequence). The CDR3 length is 16 residues. V was cut by 4 bases and J by 8 bases, with 24 bases left in between.

The V gene is TRBV5-4, the J gene TRBJ2-2, with unresolved D. The V and J ends lost 0 bases and 0 bases respectively, with 6 bases between them. This CDR3 comprises 15 residues. Germline lookup yields CDR1 SGHNT and CDR2 YYREEE (reference sequence). The CDR3 bases are TGTGCCAGCAGCTTGGGTCTAGCGAACACCGGGGAGCTGTTTTTT. Protein sequence: CASSLGLANTGELFF. Complete variable domain (other parts from reference TRBV5-4 and TRBJ2-2): ETGVTQSPTHLIKTRGQQVTLRCSSQSGHNTVSWYQQALGQGPQFIFQYYREEENGRGNFPPRFSGLQFPNYSSELNVNALELDDSALYLCASSLGLANTGELFFGEGSRLTVL.

As DNA, the CDR3 is TGTGCCACCAGCAGTCATTGGACTAGCGGGGGGGCAGATACGCAGTATTTT. Protein: CATSSHWTSGGADTQYF. The chain couples TRBV15 to TRBJ2-3; 15 nucleotides match TRBD2. The CDR3 has 17 amino acids. Per the germline V gene, CDR1 is LNHNV and CDR2 is YYDKDF (reference sequence). The V gene end was trimmed by 3 bases and the J gene end by 4 bases; junction bases not matched to a gene: 5. Full variable domain (remainder filled in from reference TRBV15 and TRBJ2-3): DAMVIQNPRYQVTQFGKPVTLSCSQTLNHNVMYWYQQKSSQAPKLLFHYYDKDFNNEADTPDNFQSRRPNTSFCFLDIRSPGLGDTAMYLCATSSHWTSGGADTQYFGPGTRLTVL.

The chain uses TRBV27 and TRBJ1-5; TRBD1 might be the D (6 bases). CDR1 and CDR2 (germline): MNHEY, SMNVEV (reference sequence). V lost 4 bases and J 4 bases, leaving 17 bases between the germline ends. The CDR3 is made up of 16 amino acids. CDR3 in DNA: TGTGCCAGCAGTTCCACCTTCGGGACAATTAATCAGCCCCAGCATTTT. Protein: CASSSTFGTINQPQHF.

This clone was seen just once. The chain couples TRBV5-1 to TRBJ2-5, with 8 positions matching TRBD2. CDR3 length: 16 residues. Germline-derived CDR1 and CDR2 are SGHRS and YFSETQ. Germline trimming cut 4 bases from V and 5 bases from J; bases unmatched to any gene: 13. The CDR3 bases are TGCGCCAGCAGCCCAACCCCGACGGGACTAGAGGAGACCCAGTACTTC. Encoded protein: CASSPTPTGLEETQYF.

The V gene is TRBV18, the J gene TRBJ2-3; a possible D gene is TRBD2 (6 bases). CDR3 size: 14 residues. Germline V gives CDR1 KGHSH, CDR2 LQKENI. V shed 2 bases and J shed 6 bases, with 12 bases lying between them. This CDR3 reads CASSPGAGGDTQYF. DNA of the CDR3: TGTGCCAGCTCACCAGGGGCCGGAGGGGATACGCAGTATTTT.

The genes are TRBV9 and TRBJ2-5, with TRBD2 matching over 7 bases. CDR3 length: 15 residues. V shed 0 bases and J 5 bases; nucleotides not matched to a gene: 7. The germline gives CDR1 SGDLS, CDR2 YYNGEE. The CDR3, as DNA: TGTGCCAGCAGCGTAGCTCAGAGGGAGGGGGAGACCCAGTACTTC. Translating it yields CASSVAQREGETQYF.

The chain combines TRBV4-1 with TRBJ1-2; no clear D gene. V lost 6 bases, J lost 6 bases, and 17 bases lay in between. The germline V gene has CDR1 MGHRA and CDR2 YSYEKL. CDR3 length: 14 amino acids. For the CDR3, the DNA is TGCGCCAGCAGAACCCGGCCGGACGGGAATGGCTACACCTTC. It is translated as CASRTRPDGNGYTF.

This clone was seen a single time. The chain combines TRBV11-2 with TRBJ2-7; TRBD1 matches 7 bases. J gave up 7 bases and V 5 bases, and 11 bases lay outside the gene matches. Per the germline V gene, CDR1 is SGHAT and CDR2 is FQNNGV. The CDR3 has 14 residues. CDR3 in DNA: TGTGCCAGCAGCGCCCCGACAGGGTTCGGGGAGCAGTACTTC. This codes for CASSAPTGFGEQYF.

This sequence joins TRBV6-4 and TRBJ1-5; D might be TRBD1 (5 bases). Trimming took off 4 bases at V and 4 bases at J, with 11 bases between the two ends. Germline V gene sequence: CDR1 MRHNA, CDR2 SNTAGT. The CDR3 is 14 amino acids. CDR3 loop: CASSAQGGNQPQHF. The CDR3 bases are TGTGCCAGCAGTGCCCAGGGTGGAAATCAGCCCCAGCATTTT.

This clone was counted a single time. The chain has TRBV11-1 and TRBJ2-2; D gene unclear. Germline CDR1 and CDR2: SGHAT and FQDESV (reference sequence). Trimming removed 5 bases at V and 0 bases at J, with 13 bases between. CDR3 length equals 16 residues. The CDR3 bases are TGTGCCAGCAGCCCCGTGGCAGTTCCGAACACCGGGGAGCTGTTTTTT. As protein: CASSPVAVPNTGELFF.

The chain uses TRBV28 and TRBJ2-1; TRBD2 matches at 8 bases. Germline values: CDR1 MDHEN, CDR2 SYDVKM. V trimming: 4 bases; J trimming: 8 bases; junction bases outside the gene matches: 13. There are 16 residues in the CDR3. CDR3 in amino acids: CASSSSAAGVGDEQFF. The CDR3 DNA reads TGTGCCAGCAGTTCGTCCGCAGCGGGAGTTGGGGATGAGCAGTTCTTC.

The rearrangement links TRBV5-1 to TRBJ2-3; weak D call: TRBD1 (5 bases). Trimming stripped 10 bases from V and 0 bases from J, with 18 bases between. The CDR3 extends over 15 amino acids. Germline values: CDR1 SGHRS, CDR2 YFSETQ. CDR3 bases: TGCGCCTCACGGCCAGGGCCAACTAGCACAGATACGCAGTATTTT. Residues: CASRPGPTSTDTQYF.